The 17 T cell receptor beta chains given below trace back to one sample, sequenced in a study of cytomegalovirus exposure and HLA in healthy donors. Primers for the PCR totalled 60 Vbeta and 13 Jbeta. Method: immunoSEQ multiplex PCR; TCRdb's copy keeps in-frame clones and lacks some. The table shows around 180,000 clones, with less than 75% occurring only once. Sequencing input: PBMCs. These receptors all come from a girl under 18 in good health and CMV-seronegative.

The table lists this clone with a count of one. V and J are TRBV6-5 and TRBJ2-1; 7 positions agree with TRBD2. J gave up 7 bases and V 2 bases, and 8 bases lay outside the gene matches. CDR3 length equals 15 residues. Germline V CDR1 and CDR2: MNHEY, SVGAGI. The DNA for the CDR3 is TGTGCCAGCAGTTACGGCGGGGGTCGGGGGAATGAGCAGTTCTTC. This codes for CASSYGGGRGNEQFF.

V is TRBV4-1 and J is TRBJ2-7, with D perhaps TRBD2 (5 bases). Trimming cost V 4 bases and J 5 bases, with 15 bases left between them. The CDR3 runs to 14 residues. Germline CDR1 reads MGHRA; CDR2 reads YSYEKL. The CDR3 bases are TGCGCCAGCAGCCCCCGAGCGGCCCGAGACGAGCAGTACTTC. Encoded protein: CASSPRAARDEQYF.

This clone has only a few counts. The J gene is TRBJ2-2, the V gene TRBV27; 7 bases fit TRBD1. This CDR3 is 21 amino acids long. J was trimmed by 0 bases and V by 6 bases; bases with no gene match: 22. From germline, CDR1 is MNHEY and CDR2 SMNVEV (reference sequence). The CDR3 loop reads CASSPHTPGQPRGPNTGELFF. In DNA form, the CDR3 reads TGTGCCAGCAGCCCCCATACCCCGGGACAGCCAAGGGGACCGAACACCGGGGAGCTGTTTTTT.

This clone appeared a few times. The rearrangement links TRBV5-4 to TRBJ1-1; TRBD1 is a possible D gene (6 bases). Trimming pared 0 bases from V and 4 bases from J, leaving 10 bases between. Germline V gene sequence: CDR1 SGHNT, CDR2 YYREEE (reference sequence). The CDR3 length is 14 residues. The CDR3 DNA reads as TGTGCCAGCAGCTTGGGTGGGACAAGCACTGAAGCTTTCTTT. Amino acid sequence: CASSLGGTSTEAFF.

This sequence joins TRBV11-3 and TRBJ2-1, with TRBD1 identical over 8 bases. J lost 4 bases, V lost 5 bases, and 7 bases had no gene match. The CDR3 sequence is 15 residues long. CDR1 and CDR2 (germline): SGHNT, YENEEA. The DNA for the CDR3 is TGTGCCAGCAGCGATGACAGGGGATTTTACAATGAGCAGTTCTTC. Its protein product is CASSDDRGFYNEQFF.

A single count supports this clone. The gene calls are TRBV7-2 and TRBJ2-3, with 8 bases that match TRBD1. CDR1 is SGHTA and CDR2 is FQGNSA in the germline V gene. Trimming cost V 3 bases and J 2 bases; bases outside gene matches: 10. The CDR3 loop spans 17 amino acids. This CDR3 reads CASSLFLAGGLTDTQYF. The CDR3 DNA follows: TGTGCCAGCAGCTTGTTTTTGGCAGGGGGCCTCACAGATACGCAGTATTTT.

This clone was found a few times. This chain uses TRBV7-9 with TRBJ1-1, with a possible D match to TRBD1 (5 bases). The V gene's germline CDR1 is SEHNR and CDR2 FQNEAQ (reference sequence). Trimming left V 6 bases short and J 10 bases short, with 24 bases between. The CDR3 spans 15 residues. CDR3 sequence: CASSYPPVGAVGAFF. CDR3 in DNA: TGTGCCAGCAGTTACCCTCCGGTTGGGGCCGTCGGAGCTTTCTTT.

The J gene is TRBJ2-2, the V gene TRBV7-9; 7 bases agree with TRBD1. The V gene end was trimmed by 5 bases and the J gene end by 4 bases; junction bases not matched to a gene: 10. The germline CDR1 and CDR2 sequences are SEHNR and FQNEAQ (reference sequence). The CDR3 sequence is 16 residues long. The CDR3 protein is CASSPGQLTITGELFF. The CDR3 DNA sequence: TGTGCCAGCAGCCCGGGACAGTTAACGATCACCGGGGAGCTGTTTTTT.

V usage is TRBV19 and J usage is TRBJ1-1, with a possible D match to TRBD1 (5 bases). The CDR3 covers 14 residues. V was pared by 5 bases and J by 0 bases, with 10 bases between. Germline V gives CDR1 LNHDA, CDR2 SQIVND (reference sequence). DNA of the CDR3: TGTGCCAGTAGTTGGGGCTCCATGAACACTGAAGCTTTCTTT. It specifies CASSWGSMNTEAFF.

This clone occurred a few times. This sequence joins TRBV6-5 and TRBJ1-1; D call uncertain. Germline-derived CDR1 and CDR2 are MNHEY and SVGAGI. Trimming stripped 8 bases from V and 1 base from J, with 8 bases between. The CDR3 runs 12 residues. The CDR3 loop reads CASARGNTEAFF. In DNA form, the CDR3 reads TGTGCCAGCGCGAGAGGGAACACTGAAGCTTTCTTT.

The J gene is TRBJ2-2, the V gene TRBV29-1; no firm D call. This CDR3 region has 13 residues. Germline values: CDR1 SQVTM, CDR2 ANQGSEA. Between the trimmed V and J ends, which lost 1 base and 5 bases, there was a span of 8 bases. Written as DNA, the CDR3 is TGCAGCGTTGAAGGGCAGACAACCGGGGAGCTGTTTTTT. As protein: CSVEGQTTGELFF.

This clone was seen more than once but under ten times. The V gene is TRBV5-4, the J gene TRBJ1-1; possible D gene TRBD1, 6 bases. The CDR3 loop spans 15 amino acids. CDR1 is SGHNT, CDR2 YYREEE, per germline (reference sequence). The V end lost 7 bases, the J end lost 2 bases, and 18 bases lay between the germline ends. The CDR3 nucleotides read TGTGCCAGCCACCCCGCCTCAGGGGCCAACACTGAAGCTTTCTTT. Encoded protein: CASHPASGANTEAFF. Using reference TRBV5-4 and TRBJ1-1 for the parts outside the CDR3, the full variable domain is ETGVTQSPTHLIKTRGQQVTLRCSSQSGHNTVSWYQQALGQGPQFIFQYYREEENGRGNFPPRFSGLQFPNYSSELNVNALELDDSALYLCASHPASGANTEAFFGQGTRLTVV.

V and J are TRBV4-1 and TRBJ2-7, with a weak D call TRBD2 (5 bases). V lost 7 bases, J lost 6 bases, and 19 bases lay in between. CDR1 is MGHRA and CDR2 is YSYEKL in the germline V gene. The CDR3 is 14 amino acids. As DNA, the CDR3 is TGCGCCAGCAACCCTCAGCTCGGGGTAGGCGAGCAGTACTTC. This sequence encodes CASNPQLGVGEQYF.

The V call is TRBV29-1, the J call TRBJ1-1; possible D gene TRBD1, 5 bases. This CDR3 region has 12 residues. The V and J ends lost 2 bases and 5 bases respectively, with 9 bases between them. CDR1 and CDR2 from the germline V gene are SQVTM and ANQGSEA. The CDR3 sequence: CSVEQGGTEAFF. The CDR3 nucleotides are TGCAGCGTTGAACAGGGTGGGACTGAAGCTTTCTTT. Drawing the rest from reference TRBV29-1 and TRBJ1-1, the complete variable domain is SAVISQKPSRDICQRGTSLTIQCQVDSQVTMMFWYRQQPGQSLTLIATANQGSEATYESGFVIDKFPISRPNLTFSTLTVSNMSPEDSSIYLCSVEQGGTEAFFGQGTRLTVV.

The CDR3 loop is CASISPSGVNEQFF. CDR3 nucleotide sequence: TGTGCCAGCATCTCCCCTAGCGGGGTGAATGAGCAGTTCTTC. The V gene is TRBV2, the J gene TRBJ2-1, with 9 positions matching TRBD2. This CDR3 comprises 14 residues. Trimming removed 7 bases from V and 7 bases from J; junction bases left unmatched: 8. Germline CDR1 and CDR2: SNHLY and FYNNEI.

The CDR3 DNA sequence: TGCGCCAGCAGCTTGACGTACGGGACTGAGGTGGATACGCAGTATTTT. It is translated as CASSLTYGTEVDTQYF. This rearrangement joins TRBV5-1 to TRBJ2-3; possible D gene TRBD2, 6 bases. Trimming took 1 base from V and 6 from J, leaving 18 bases between them. Germline-derived CDR1 and CDR2 are SGHRS and YFSETQ. CDR3 length: 16 amino acids. Looking up the rest from reference TRBV5-1 and TRBJ2-3 gives the full variable domain: KAGVTQTPRYLIKTRGQQVTLSCSPISGHRSVSWYQQTPGQGLQFLFEYFSETQRNKGNFPGRFSGRQFSNSRSEMNVSTLELGDSALYLCASSLTYGTEVDTQYFGPGTRLTVL.

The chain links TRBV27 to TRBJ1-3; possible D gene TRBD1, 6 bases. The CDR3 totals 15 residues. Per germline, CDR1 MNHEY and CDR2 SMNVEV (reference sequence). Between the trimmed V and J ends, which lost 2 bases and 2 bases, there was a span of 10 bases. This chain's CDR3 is CASSLNRAAGNTIYF. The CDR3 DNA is TGTGCCAGCAGTTTAAACAGGGCGGCTGGAAACACCATATATTTT.